Sequencing of this TCR beta chain was carried out in a study of early T cells in non-severe SARS-CoV-2 infection. The wider study: RNA in bulk from unsorted whole blood was sequenced, and chains were unpaired. Points from the study as a whole: Database matching using VDJdb favored anti-spike CD8 responses, with private and CD4 specificities left missing.

Unique molecular identifiers were attached to individual cDNA molecules. TCRdb reanalysed the 5' RACE reads using MiXCR and keeps one entry per CDR3 protein. The table shows 70,000 to 95,000 distinct CDR3 sequences, with about 11% occurring only once. Trimming removed 4 bases from V and 4 bases from J, with 14 bases in between. The CDR3 is 14 residues long. Germline loops: CDR1 DFQATT, CDR2 SNEGSKA (reference sequence). Many counts were recorded for this clonotype. Its antigen is still unknown. Specimen: whole blood. This receptor was taken from an adult who was a healthcare worker with PCR-confirmed SARS-CoV-2 infection or an uninfected control (not recorded which). This chain connects TRBV20-1 to TRBJ1-5; no definite D call. The CDR3 reads CSAKEDFGNQPQHF. CDR3 in DNA: TGCAGTGCTAAGGAGGACTTCGGAAATCAGCCCCAGCATTTT.